The 8 T cell receptor beta chains below all came from one sample that was sequenced in a study of identical twins. TCRdb itself ran the 5' RACE reads through MiXCR, one entry per CDR3 protein. The sample has fewer than 650,000 distinct CDR3 sequences, under 8.5% seen once. The sample also formed part of further work on yellow fever vaccine responses in identical twins.

Sample: PBMCs. The receptors come from a woman between 18 and 29 years old in good health.

This clonotype was observed at least ten times. This chain uses TRBV10-3 with TRBJ2-1; D is unclear. The V and J ends lost 3 bases and 4 bases respectively, with 13 bases between them. CDR1 is ENHRY, CDR2 SYGVKD, per germline. This CDR3 is built from 15 residues. The CDR3 is CAISDPRYSYNEQFF. The CDR3 DNA sequence: TGTGCCATCAGTGATCCGAGGTATTCTTACAATGAGCAGTTCTTC.

Many counts were recorded for this clonotype. The chain is built from TRBV6-1 and TRBJ1-1, with TRBD1 identical over 8 bases. Per germline, CDR1 MNHNS and CDR2 SASEGT. With 6 bases clipped from V and 0 bases from J, the junction kept 6 bases outside the gene matches. The CDR3 totals 15 residues. The CDR3 loop is CASSRGPGMNTEAFF. The CDR3 DNA is TGTGCCAGCAGCAGGGGGCCGGGGATGAACACTGAAGCTTTCTTT.

A few counts support this clonotype. This chain uses TRBV2 with TRBJ1-2; perhaps TRBD1 as D (5 bases). From germline, CDR1 is SNHLY and CDR2 FYNNEI. V was pared by 3 bases and J by 6 bases, with 11 bases between. This CDR3 comprises 13 residues. For the CDR3, the DNA is TGTGCCAGCAGTGAGAAGGGGAGGCATGGCTACACCTTC. Protein sequence: CASSEKGRHGYTF.

A note on this clonotype: A clone one base away is much larger, so this may be a read error. The rearrangement uses TRBV12-3 or TRBV12-4 and TRBJ2-3, with 9 bases aligning to TRBD2. The ends lost 6 bases at V and 7 bases at J; junction bases unmatched: 14. The CDR3 is 16 residues long. For the CDR3, the DNA is TGTGCCAGCAGCCAGGGGCGAGCGGGGGGCAGGTATACGCAGTATTTT. The encoded protein is CASSQGRAGGRYTQYF.

This clonotype was seen many times. This sequence joins TRBV14 and TRBJ2-3; D is unclear. The CDR3 is made up of 15 amino acids. CDR1 and CDR2 (germline): SGHDN, FVKESK. Trimming left V 1 base short and J 3 bases short, with 11 bases between. CDR3 coding DNA: TGTGCCAGCAGCCAAGCCGGTATCCCGACAGATACGCAGTATTTT. Protein product: CASSQAGIPTDTQYF. The complete variable domain, with remaining parts taken from reference TRBV14 and TRBJ2-3, reads EAGVTQFPSHSVIEKGQTVTLRCDPISGHDNLYWYRRVMGKEIKFLLHFVKESKQDESGMPNNRFLAERTGGTYSTLKVQPAELEDSGVYFCASSQAGIPTDTQYFGPGTRLTVL.

This clonotype was observed a handful of times. V usage is TRBV28 and J usage is TRBJ2-5; D gene uncertain. V shed 1 base and J shed 7 bases, with 13 bases lying between them. The CDR3 extends over 14 amino acids. Germline V gene sequence: CDR1 MDHEN, CDR2 SYDVKM. The CDR3 nucleotides are TGTGCCAGCAGTTTATCCCTGAACCGTATGACCCAGTACTTC. This gives the protein CASSLSLNRMTQYF.

V is TRBV12-3 or TRBV12-4 and J is TRBJ2-2; D unclear. The CDR3 runs 18 residues. V lost 11 bases and J lost 1, with 26 bases in between. CDR3 bases: TGTGCCTTCTGTTTAGTTACGTTGAGCGCACAGAACACCGGGGAGCTGTTTTTT. Protein: CAFCLVTLSAQNTGELFF.

This clonotype was seen repeatedly, ten times or more. The chain employs TRBV29-1 and TRBJ1-2, with 9 bases identical to TRBD1. The CDR3 has 13 residues. CDR1 and CDR2 from the germline V gene are SQVTM and ANQGSEA. Trimming removed 7 bases from V and 3 bases from J; junction bases left unmatched: 6. CDR3 sequence: CSGTGGNDYGYTF. CDR3 DNA sequence: TGCAGCGGCACAGGGGGCAACGACTATGGCTACACCTTC.